A selection of T cell receptor beta chains follows, all from one sample in a study of spatial heterogeneity in lung cancer. One entry per CDR3 protein, called by TCRdb with MiXCR from the 5' RACE reads. The data show about 52,000 distinct CDR3 sequences, 7.4% seen once. The starting material was PBMCs, obtained at follow-up. The receptors originated from a female donor with early-stage non-small cell lung cancer. The CDR3 runs from the conserved cysteine through the conserved F or W. The D gene is left open where the match is weak. Size values are once, few and many counts, or a class for expanded clones, and some rows have none.

D gene: .; V gene: TRBV28; clone size: few; J gene: TRBJ1-6; CDR3 protein: CASSSNNSPLHF; CDR3 DNA: TGTGCCAGCAGTTCCAACAATTCACCCCTCCACTTT
D gene: .; V gene: TRBV5-1; clone size: many; J gene: TRBJ1-1; CDR3 protein: CASSSQPGPNTEAFF; CDR3 DNA: TGCGCCAGCAGCTCACAGCCGGGACCGAACACTGAAGCTTTCTTT
D gene: .; V gene: TRBV27; clone size: many; J gene: TRBJ1-4; CDR3 protein: CASSTQGKKLFF; CDR3 DNA: TGTGCCAGCAGTACCCAGGGGAAAAAACTGTTTTTT
D gene: .; V gene: TRBV5-5; clone size: many; J gene: TRBJ2-7; CDR3 protein: CASSLTASYEQYF; CDR3 DNA: TGTGCCAGCAGCCTGACAGCCTCCTACGAGCAGTACTTC
D gene: TRBD1; V gene: TRBV7-9; clone size: .; J gene: TRBJ1-6; CDR3 protein: CASIRDRANPPLHF; CDR3 DNA: TGTGCCAGCATACGGGACAGGGCCAATCCACCCCTCCACTTT
D gene: .; V gene: TRBV27; clone size: .; J gene: TRBJ1-5; CDR3 protein: CASSLRGVQPQHF; CDR3 DNA: TGTGCCAGCAGTTTGCGGGGTGTTCAGCCCCAGCATTTT
D gene: TRBD2; V gene: TRBV5-1; clone size: few; J gene: TRBJ2-3; CDR3 protein: CASQAQGLAGGTDTQYF; CDR3 DNA: TGCGCCAGCCAGGCCCAGGGGCTAGCGGGGGGCACAGATACGCAGTATTTT
D gene: TRBD1; V gene: TRBV12-3/TRBV12-4; clone size: many; J gene: TRBJ1-2; CDR3 protein: CASSGTVTDYGYTF; CDR3 DNA: TGTGCCAGCAGCGGGACAGTCACGGACTATGGCTACACCTTC
D gene: TRBD1; V gene: TRBV5-1; clone size: .; J gene: TRBJ1-3; CDR3 protein: CASSATTGQVGNTIYF; CDR3 DNA: TGCGCCAGCAGCGCTACCACGGGACAGGTCGGAAACACCATATATTTT
D gene: TRBD2; V gene: TRBV12-5; clone size: many; J gene: TRBJ2-3; CDR3 protein: CASGSTSGGTDTQYF; CDR3 DNA: TGTGCTAGTGGTTCGACTAGCGGTGGCACAGATACGCAGTATTTT
D gene: TRBD1; V gene: TRBV20-1; clone size: .; J gene: TRBJ2-3; CDR3 protein: CSARDRNTQYF; CDR3 DNA: TGCAGTGCTAGGGACAGGAATACGCAGTATTTT
D gene: .; V gene: TRBV6-5; clone size: many; J gene: TRBJ1-1; CDR3 protein: CASSYALQGTTEAFF; CDR3 DNA: TGTGCCAGCAGTTACGCCTTGCAGGGAACGACTGAAGCTTTCTTT
D gene: .; V gene: TRBV9; clone size: many; J gene: TRBJ2-2; CDR3 protein: CASSRETGELFF; CDR3 DNA: TGTGCCAGCAGCCGAGAGACCGGGGAGCTGTTTTTT
D gene: .; V gene: TRBV6-2/TRBV6-3; clone size: many; J gene: TRBJ2-7; CDR3 protein: CASSYNTGSYEQYF; CDR3 DNA: TGTGCCAGCAGTTACAACACAGGCTCCTACGAGCAGTACTTC
D gene: .; V gene: TRBV4-1; clone size: many; J gene: TRBJ1-1; CDR3 protein: CASSQDGITDGNTEAFF; CDR3 DNA: TGCGCCAGCAGCCAAGATGGAATAACGGATGGGAACACTGAAGCTTTCTTT
D gene: .; V gene: TRBV3-1; clone size: .; J gene: TRBJ2-4; CDR3 protein: CASSHSQGPLKNIQYF; CDR3 DNA: TGTGCCAGCAGCCACTCCCAGGGCCCGCTTAAAAACATTCAGTACTTC
D gene: .; V gene: TRBV7-2; clone size: .; J gene: TRBJ1-3; CDR3 protein: CASSSTQVAGNTIYF; CDR3 DNA: TGTGCCAGCAGTTCCACACAGGTGGCTGGAAACACCATATATTTT
D gene: TRBD1; V gene: TRBV18; clone size: once; J gene: TRBJ2-1; CDR3 protein: CASSRDSHNEQFF; CDR3 DNA: TGTGCCAGCTCACGGGACAGCCACAATGAGCAGTTCTTC
D gene: .; V gene: TRBV7-9; clone size: many; J gene: TRBJ1-4; CDR3 protein: CASSSPIQSTNEKLFF; CDR3 DNA: TGTGCCAGCAGCTCCCCCATACAGTCAACTAATGAAAAACTGTTTTTT
D gene: .; V gene: TRBV2; clone size: many; J gene: TRBJ2-7; CDR3 protein: CASSEARSGYEQYF; CDR3 DNA: TGTGCCAGCAGTGAAGCAAGGTCGGGATACGAGCAGTACTTC
D gene: TRBD1; V gene: TRBV5-4; clone size: few; J gene: TRBJ2-7; CDR3 protein: CASSATGGHEQYF; CDR3 DNA: TGTGCCAGCAGCGCGACAGGGGGCCACGAGCAGTACTTC
D gene: TRBD1; V gene: TRBV7-2; clone size: many; J gene: TRBJ1-1; CDR3 protein: CASSLVGRGRISEAFF; CDR3 DNA: TGTGCCAGCAGCTTAGTGGGCAGGGGGCGTATTTCTGAAGCTTTCTTT
D gene: .; V gene: TRBV28; clone size: many; J gene: TRBJ2-3; CDR3 protein: CASSPLGDTQYF; CDR3 DNA: TGTGCCAGCAGCCCTCTCGGGGATACGCAGTATTTT
D gene: .; V gene: TRBV10-3; clone size: .; J gene: TRBJ1-3; CDR3 protein: CAISNRTGDTIYF; CDR3 DNA: TGTGCCATCAGTAACCGGACGGGGGACACCATATATTTT
D gene: .; V gene: TRBV5-1; clone size: many; J gene: TRBJ2-2; CDR3 protein: CASRLGTDLGELFF; CDR3 DNA: TGCGCCAGCCGTCTAGGGACCGACCTCGGGGAGCTGTTTTTT
D gene: .; V gene: TRBV7-2; clone size: few; J gene: TRBJ1-5; CDR3 protein: CASRSAGNSNQPQHF; CDR3 DNA: TGTGCCAGCAGGTCCGCCGGGAACAGCAATCAGCCCCAGCATTTT
D gene: .; V gene: TRBV2; clone size: few; J gene: TRBJ1-5; CDR3 protein: CASSMTDSNQPQHF; CDR3 DNA: TGTGCCAGCAGTATGACAGATAGCAATCAGCCCCAGCATTTT
D gene: .; V gene: TRBV7-2; clone size: few; J gene: TRBJ2-3; CDR3 protein: CASRFLLTDTQYF; CDR3 DNA: TGTGCCAGCAGATTCTTGCTCACAGATACGCAGTATTTT
D gene: .; V gene: TRBV7-9; clone size: .; J gene: TRBJ1-6; CDR3 protein: CASSVYVDSPLHF; CDR3 DNA: TGTGCCAGCAGCGTATACGTAGATTCACCCCTCCACTTT
D gene: TRBD1; V gene: TRBV6-2/TRBV6-3; clone size: .; J gene: TRBJ2-7; CDR3 protein: CASSQRMTGDEQYF; CDR3 DNA: TGTGCCAGCAGTCAACGAATGACAGGGGATGAGCAGTACTTC
D gene: .; V gene: TRBV20-1; clone size: few; J gene: TRBJ2-1; CDR3 protein: CSARGGSGGYNEQFF; CDR3 DNA: TGCAGTGCTAGAGGGGGCAGCGGAGGCTACAATGAGCAGTTCTTC
D gene: TRBD1; V gene: TRBV20-1; clone size: many; J gene: TRBJ1-1; CDR3 protein: CRLGTGTEAFF; CDR3 DNA: TGCAGGCTTGGGACAGGCACTGAAGCTTTCTTT
D gene: .; V gene: TRBV12-3/TRBV12-4; clone size: few; J gene: TRBJ1-2; CDR3 protein: CASRPREDYGYTF; CDR3 DNA: TGTGCCAGCAGGCCCAGGGAGGACTATGGCTACACCTTC
D gene: .; V gene: TRBV10-3; clone size: many; J gene: TRBJ1-1; CDR3 protein: CAISVAGRDTEAFF; CDR3 DNA: TGTGCCATCAGTGTGGCGGGCAGGGACACTGAAGCTTTCTTT
D gene: .; V gene: TRBV7-2; clone size: few; J gene: TRBJ2-7; CDR3 protein: CASSLTGTLPYEQYF; CDR3 DNA: TGTGCCAGCAGCTTAACCGGGACGTTGCCCTACGAGCAGTACTTC
D gene: .; V gene: TRBV5-6; clone size: many; J gene: TRBJ1-4; CDR3 protein: CASSLSQRNEKLFF; CDR3 DNA: TGTGCCAGCAGCTTGTCACAGCGTAATGAAAAACTGTTTTTT
D gene: .; V gene: TRBV27; clone size: .; J gene: TRBJ2-1; CDR3 protein: CASSLGGPTYNEQFF; CDR3 DNA: TGTGCCAGCAGTTTAGGGGGGCCCACCTACAATGAGCAGTTCTTC
D gene: .; V gene: TRBV6-6; clone size: many; J gene: TRBJ2-3; CDR3 protein: CASGLTDTQYF; CDR3 DNA: TGTGCCAGCGGGCTAACAGATACGCAGTATTTT
D gene: .; V gene: TRBV5-1; clone size: many; J gene: TRBJ2-1; CDR3 protein: CASSSRGQPYNEQFF; CDR3 DNA: TGCGCCAGCAGCAGCCGCGGACAGCCTTACAATGAGCAGTTCTTC
D gene: .; V gene: TRBV7-6; clone size: many; J gene: TRBJ1-2; CDR3 protein: CASSRQGKDGYTF; CDR3 DNA: TGTGCCAGCTCCCGGCAGGGAAAGGATGGCTACACCTTC
D gene: .; V gene: TRBV5-1; clone size: many; J gene: TRBJ1-2; CDR3 protein: CASSLEHLYGYTF; CDR3 DNA: TGCGCCAGCAGCTTGGAACATCTCTATGGCTACACCTTC
D gene: .; V gene: TRBV7-9; clone size: many; J gene: TRBJ1-5; CDR3 protein: CASSLDDQPQHF; CDR3 DNA: TGTGCCAGCAGCTTAGATGATCAGCCCCAGCATTTT
D gene: .; V gene: TRBV5-1; clone size: few; J gene: TRBJ1-2; CDR3 protein: CASSLAGGTGGYTF; CDR3 DNA: TGCGCCAGCAGCTTGGCCGGCGGGACCGGTGGCTACACCTTC
D gene: .; V gene: TRBV11-2; clone size: many; J gene: TRBJ2-5; CDR3 protein: CASSLDGPRTQYF; CDR3 DNA: TGTGCCAGCAGCTTAGATGGCCCTAGGACCCAGTACTTC
D gene: .; V gene: TRBV6-5; clone size: many; J gene: TRBJ2-3; CDR3 protein: CASGPRGLGTDTQYF; CDR3 DNA: TGTGCCAGCGGTCCAAGAGGGCTTGGCACAGATACGCAGTATTTT
D gene: .; V gene: TRBV2; clone size: .; J gene: TRBJ1-2; CDR3 protein: CASSEGVDGYTF; CDR3 DNA: TGTGCCAGCAGTGAAGGCGTTGATGGCTACACCTTC
D gene: .; V gene: TRBV19; clone size: many; J gene: TRBJ2-1; CDR3 protein: CASNPGPGRSYNEQFF; CDR3 DNA: TGTGCCAGTAACCCCGGTCCGGGACGGAGTTACAATGAGCAGTTCTTC
D gene: .; V gene: TRBV3-1; clone size: .; J gene: TRBJ1-6; CDR3 protein: CASSRKSRQGSPLHF; CDR3 DNA: TGTGCCAGCAGCCGAAAGAGCCGGCAGGGATCACCCCTCCACTTT
D gene: TRBD1; V gene: TRBV5-1; clone size: many; J gene: TRBJ2-5; CDR3 protein: CASSETGKETQYF; CDR3 DNA: TGCGCCAGCAGCGAGACAGGGAAAGAGACCCAGTACTTC
D gene: .; V gene: TRBV12-3/TRBV12-4; clone size: many; J gene: TRBJ1-2; CDR3 protein: CASSSAGSNGYTF; CDR3 DNA: TGTGCCAGCAGTTCCGCAGGCTCTAATGGCTACACCTTC
D gene: TRBD1; V gene: TRBV7-8; clone size: many; J gene: TRBJ1-4; CDR3 protein: CASSLGTGVTTNEKLFF; CDR3 DNA: TGTGCCAGCAGCTTGGGGACAGGGGTGACGACTAATGAAAAACTGTTTTTT
D gene: TRBD1; V gene: TRBV7-8; clone size: many; J gene: TRBJ1-5; CDR3 protein: CASSLRTGGWGPGDQPQHF; CDR3 DNA: TGTGCCAGCAGCTTAAGGACAGGGGGCTGGGGCCCGGGGGATCAGCCCCAGCATTTT
D gene: .; V gene: TRBV7-2; clone size: few; J gene: TRBJ1-4; CDR3 protein: CASSSGLTGQKLFF; CDR3 DNA: TGTGCCAGCAGCTCGGGCCTTACGGGACAAAAACTGTTTTTT
D gene: .; V gene: TRBV29-1; clone size: .; J gene: TRBJ1-2; CDR3 protein: CSVEEGSNYGYTF; CDR3 DNA: TGCAGCGTTGAGGAGGGATCAAACTATGGCTACACCTTC
D gene: .; V gene: TRBV18; clone size: few; J gene: TRBJ2-3; CDR3 protein: CASAPLSTDTQYF; CDR3 DNA: TGTGCCAGCGCACCACTCAGCACAGATACGCAGTATTTT
D gene: .; V gene: TRBV9; clone size: .; J gene: TRBJ2-2; CDR3 protein: CAGSVGTGELFF; CDR3 DNA: TGTGCCGGCAGCGTAGGGACCGGGGAGCTGTTTTTT
D gene: .; V gene: TRBV4-2; clone size: many; J gene: TRBJ2-3; CDR3 protein: CASSRRSSSASTDTQYF; CDR3 DNA: TGTGCCAGCAGCCGCCGCTCTTCTAGCGCCTCCACAGATACGCAGTATTTT
D gene: .; V gene: TRBV20-1; clone size: many; J gene: TRBJ1-6; CDR3 protein: CSARARNSPLHF; CDR3 DNA: TGCAGTGCTAGAGCCCGGAATTCACCCCTCCACTTT
D gene: .; V gene: TRBV3-1; clone size: .; J gene: TRBJ1-2; CDR3 protein: CASSQGGANYGYTF; CDR3 DNA: TGTGCCAGCAGCCAGGGAGGAGCTAACTATGGCTACACCTTC
D gene: .; V gene: TRBV5-1; clone size: many; J gene: TRBJ2-7; CDR3 protein: CASSLAETLTYEQYF; CDR3 DNA: TGCGCCAGCAGCTTAGCGGAGACACTGACCTACGAGCAGTACTTC